What follows describes a single T cell receptor (beta chain). What it binds is not known. This record belongs to a study of T cell responses to AZD1222 COVID-19 vaccine. Study-wide context: It was second doses at about 4 or about 12 weeks that were pooled. Whole-study findings and limits: After the peak T cell response, and only then, were repertoires sampled. Only a handful of AZD1222 recipients, roughly 6 in all, had baseline seropositivity. The donor group comprised mostly white British people and more females; the analysis possibly underestimated clonal diversity.

Assay: immunoSEQ multiplex PCR; the TCRdb copy retains only in-frame clones and omits some. The repertoire consists of roughly 150,000 clones, with about 91% occurring once and the leading ten covering about 1.9%. Per the germline V gene, CDR1 is KGHSH and CDR2 is LQKENI. Trimming at V came to 6 bases and at J to 1 base, leaving 2 bases not matched to a gene. The CDR3 is 14 residues long. The chain joins TRBV18 to TRBJ2-2, with 7 bases aligning to TRBD1. This sample comprised peripheral blood, obtained on day 0 of AZD1222 vaccination. The receptor was derived from an adult in good health. Here the CDR3 reads CASSGTVNTGELFF. The CDR3 nucleotides are TGTGCCAGCTCCGGGACAGTGAACACCGGGGAGCTGTTTTTT.